The entry below describes one TCR beta chain. This receptor's antigen is unknown. Base qualities are missing; no much larger clone stands one base away. What the time point label conveys for this sample: human tissue collected at research (rapid) autopsy. Over a roughly 3-year period, several adult allo-HCT recipients who had steroid-refractory GVHD were prospectively enrolled in a research-autopsy study. Every GVHD patient had gastrointestinal GVHD and was given several lines of GVHD-directed therapy, and a few of the GVHD patients also had skin involvement. After a median post-mortem interval of roughly 9.4 hours, the autopsy tissues collected included GI sites spanning esophagus to rectum, along with liver, skin and lymphoid organs including spleen. Autopsy specimens were bisected, with one portion flash-frozen in liquid nitrogen and the rest formalin-fixed; GI outer muscle layers were removed. Genomic DNA was extracted from frozen tissues using the Mag-Bind Blood & Tissue DNA HDQ 96 Kit on a Chemagic 360 or the DNeasy Blood & Tissue Kit. Extracted DNA was further purified with the Genomic DNA Clean & Concentrator-25 kit because of concern about red blood cell contamination.

These data come from a study of tissue T cells after allogeneic stem cell transplantation (dated by TCRdb to between 2021 and 2023). With regard to the full study: Grafts from donors were received by all GVHD patients, with several grafts being unmodified and three being CD34-selected to deplete T cells. If a tissue had multiple samples, a pathologist reviewed H&E sections so that samples with histologically apparent lymphocytes got priority for sequencing. TCR beta repertoires were profiled across many tissues obtained from research autopsies of patients with and without GVHD, as well as in mouse models of GVHD. The human part of the study was a prospective observational study with no blinding and no randomization.

The library was obtained by the immunoSEQ multiplex PCR assay. TCRbeta CDR3 sequencing was performed at survey depth by Adaptive Biotechnologies, and CDR3 sequences, V/J genes, productive frequency and template counts were reported. Amplification of TCR beta CDR3 regions was performed from genomic DNA rather than from RNA. The authors' pipeline ran thus. Jensen-Shannon divergence was used to quantify pairwise repertoire overlap between tissues, with a value of 1 indicating complete divergence and a value of 0 indicating identical repertoires. Tissues were clustered by single-linkage agglomerative hierarchical clustering of pairwise JSD values, and the clustering results were displayed as dendrograms. GLIPH2 was run on all patient samples with simulation_depth 1000, kmer_min_depth 3 and cdr3_length_cutoff 8, and groups with more than two unique CDR3s were retained. In a standardized tissue-overlap score, Jaccard GLIPH-group overlap across patients was extrapolated to a standard repertoire size of 1000 clones. Linear mixed-effect models, with tissue as a fixed effect and individual as a random effect, were used to test how diversity related to clinical or experimental variables. TCRdb carries this immuneACCESS record with in-frame sequences only. Its versions omit some clonotypes, under half of them owing to an unresolved V gene in the studies checked, with the rest unexplained. Clonal size and the V and J genes are those of that table, whereas D and trimming came from the DNA. Counted in this sample were roughly 1,500 clones; roughly 87% of them appeared once. Approximately 5.6% of the sample rests with the top ten.

Measured from the cysteine to the phenylalanine, the CDR3 is 15 residues long. CDR3 DNA only is kept here, 45 bases in frame from base 1. V and J lose 5 bases and 2 bases, and a span of 15 bases separates them. The germline V gene encodes CDR1 LNHDA and CDR2 SQIVND (reference sequence). Paper-wide results and their limitations: Not many T cell clones showed up in more than one patient, yet clustering based on motifs uncovered repertoire signatures that were shared across patients in a tissue-specific way. The patient cohort was small and clinically heterogeneous, and sampling depth was acknowledged as a limitation. Within patients, how anatomically similar tissues were was a major factor shaping TCR repertoire composition, regardless of disease or transplant status. In both patients and mice, only a limited portion of the TCR repertoire detected in tissues was captured by blood and spleen T cells. The study did not determine which tissue TCRs were alloreactive or antigen-specific, and some clones might have been persisting host cells.

This sequence originates from a male patient aged 40-70 years with steroid-refractory graft-versus-host disease after an allogeneic stem cell transplant. Post transplant, some T cells may arise from the graft donor. Sequenced material: esophageal tissue, taken at autopsy. The chain is encoded by TRBV19 joined to TRBJ2-5; the D gene is perhaps TRBD1 or TRBD2, as each covers 5 bases. The nucleotide sequence reads TGTGCCAGTAGTTTGACCGGGACGGAGCAAGAGACCCAGTACTTC. This is translated as CASSLTGTEQETQYF.